The rows below give T cell receptor beta chains drawn from one sample of a study of T cells in Graves' hyperthyroidism and ophthalmopathy. TCRdb re-analysed the multiplex PCR reads in MiXCR, keeping a single row per CDR3 protein. The sample yields 450,000 to 650,000 distinct CDR3 sequences, roughly 18% seen once. Sequenced sample: blood. These receptor sequences come from a woman aged 18-29 years with Graves' ophthalmopathy. The CDR3 runs from the conserved cysteine through the conserved F or W. A D gene is named only where the DNA matches it firmly. Some rows have no size entry. The others give once, few or many, or a class for an expanded clone.

TGTGCCAGCAGCGGAGGCCAGGGGTGGATGAACACTGAAGCTTTCTTT,CASSGGQGWMNTEAFF,TRBJ1-1,TRBV5-8,NA,many
TGTGCCAGCAAAACCGGACAGGTCGCCGACGAGCAGTACTTC,CASKTGQVADEQYF,TRBJ2-7,TRBV28,TRBD1,many
TGTGCCAGCAGCGCTAGCGGGAGGGATATCCAAGAGACCCAGTACTTC,CASSASGRDIQETQYF,TRBJ2-5,TRBV9,TRBD2,few
TGCGCCAGCAGCCAAATCCACAGGGACGAGCAGTACTTC,CASSQIHRDEQYF,TRBJ2-7,TRBV4-1,NA,NA
TGCAGTGCCCCGATGACAGTTAGCTCCTACGAGCAGTACTTC,CSAPMTVSSYEQYF,TRBJ2-7,TRBV20-1,NA,many
TGTGCCAGCAGCCGGATTACGAACACCGGGGAGCTGTTTTTT,CASSRITNTGELFF,TRBJ2-2,TRBV6-1,NA,few
TGTGCCAGCAGTTACGTCACCCACACCGGGGAGCTGTTTTTT,CASSYVTHTGELFF,TRBJ2-2,TRBV6-5,NA,NA
TGTGCCACCACCCCTAACAGATTGGGGGGATCCCAGCCCCAGCATTTT,CATTPNRLGGSQPQHF,TRBJ1-5,TRBV15,NA,NA
TGTGCCAGCAGCCCCACGACAGGACGGCAGCCCCAGCATTTT,CASSPTTGRQPQHF,TRBJ1-5,TRBV12-3/TRBV12-4,NA,many
TGCAGTGCTAGCCCCGGGCTAGCGGGATGGACTAGCACAGATACGCAGTATTTT,CSASPGLAGWTSTDTQYF,TRBJ2-3,TRBV20-1,TRBD2,many
TGTGCCAGCAGTTATTCCTCCGTATGGGAAAACACTGAAGCTTTCTTT,CASSYSSVWENTEAFF,TRBJ1-1,TRBV6-2/TRBV6-3,NA,NA
TGCAGTGCTCAAACCGGACAGGGCAGGAACACTGAAGCTTTCTTT,CSAQTGQGRNTEAFF,TRBJ1-1,TRBV20-1,TRBD1,many
TGTGCCAGCAGTTCCAAAGAGAACACTGAAGCTTTCTTT,CASSSKENTEAFF,TRBJ1-1,TRBV27,NA,few
TGCAGTGCTACCCGATGGGACAGCATGGAGACCCAGTACTTC,CSATRWDSMETQYF,TRBJ2-5,TRBV20-1,TRBD1,many
TGCAGTGCTAGATACGGGCCAGGCTACGAGCAGTACTTC,CSARYGPGYEQYF,TRBJ2-7,TRBV20-1,NA,many
TGTGCCTGGAAGCCCGCCCGAGACACTGAAGCTTTCTTT,CAWKPARDTEAFF,TRBJ1-1,TRBV30,NA,many
TGTGCCAGCAGTTTAAGTGTCGGGGAGCTGTTTTTT,CASSLSVGELFF,TRBJ2-2,TRBV28,NA,many
TGCGCCAGCATCCCACGGGGGGCCCCCACAGATACGCAGTATTTT,CASIPRGAPTDTQYF,TRBJ2-3,TRBV5-1,NA,few
TGTGCCAGCTCACCACCGCTCCCGGCCCAAGAGACCCAGTACTTC,CASSPPLPAQETQYF,TRBJ2-5,TRBV18,NA,many
TGCAGCGTTGAAACCCAGGGGGTCGGGAATGAGCAGTTCTTC,CSVETQGVGNEQFF,TRBJ2-1,TRBV29-1,TRBD1,NA